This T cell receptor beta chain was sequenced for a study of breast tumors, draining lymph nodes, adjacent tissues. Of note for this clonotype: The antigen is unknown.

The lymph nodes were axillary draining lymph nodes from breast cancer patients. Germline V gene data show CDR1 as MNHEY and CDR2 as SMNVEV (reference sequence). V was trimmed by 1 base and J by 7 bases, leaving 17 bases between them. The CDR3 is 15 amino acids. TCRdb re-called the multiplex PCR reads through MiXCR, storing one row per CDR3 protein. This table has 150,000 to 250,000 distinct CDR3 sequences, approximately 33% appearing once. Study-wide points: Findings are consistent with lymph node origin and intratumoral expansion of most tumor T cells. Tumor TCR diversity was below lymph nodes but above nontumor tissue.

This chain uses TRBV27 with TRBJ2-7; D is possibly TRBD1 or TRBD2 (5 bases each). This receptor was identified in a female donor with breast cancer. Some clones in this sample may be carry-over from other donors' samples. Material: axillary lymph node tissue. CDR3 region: CASSLLGRAPGEQYF. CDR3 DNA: TGTGCCAGCAGTTTATTGGGCAGGGCACCGGGAGAGCAGTACTTC.